The 27 T cell receptor beta chains presented below share a single source sample, sequenced in a study of Graves' ophthalmopathy and Graves' hyperthyroidism. Beta-chain TCR CDR3 regions were amplified from RNA transcripts. First-round RT-PCR with HTBI primers preceded a second-round multiplex PCR. TCRdb fed the multiplex PCR reads into MiXCR, producing one record per CDR3 protein. The table has some 750,000 distinct CDR3 sequences, approximately 40% seen once. Sequenced sample: peripheral blood. Receptors were obtained from an adult man with Graves' ophthalmopathy.

The chain couples TRBV6-5 to TRBJ1-5, with D possibly matching TRBD1 (5 bases). The germline V gene encodes CDR1 MNHEY and CDR2 SVGAGI. The V end lost 6 bases, the J end lost 1 base, and 13 bases lay between the germline ends. This CDR3 is built from 15 residues. CDR3 loop: CASRPGFSSNQPQHF. The CDR3, as DNA: TGTGCCAGCAGACCAGGGTTTTCGAGCAATCAGCCCCAGCATTTT.

This clonotype has more than one count but fewer than ten. The rearrangement joins TRBV7-8 to TRBJ1-2, with D possibly being TRBD1 (5 bases). The CDR3 contains 14 residues. Trimming cost V 6 bases and J 8 bases, with 19 bases left between them. Germline assignment: CDR1 SGHVS and CDR2 FQNEAQ. As DNA, the CDR3 is TGTGCCAGCAGTCCCCCCGCAGGGAACCGAGGCTACACCTTC. Protein sequence: CASSPPAGNRGYTF.

This clonotype came up a few times. The gene calls are TRBV7-9 and TRBJ2-2, with D perhaps matching TRBD2 (6 bases). Looked up from germline, CDR1 is SEHNR and CDR2 is FQNEAQ (reference sequence). The V gene lost 5 bases and the J gene lost 5 bases, with 24 bases spanning the gap. There are 18 residues in the CDR3. The CDR3 bases are TGTGCCAGCAGCCAAGATATCGGGACTGAGTGGGTAACCGGGGAGCTGTTTTTT. Translating gives CASSQDIGTEWVTGELFF.

For the CDR3, the DNA is TGTGCCAGCACAGTAGCGGGGTCCTACGAGCAGTACTTC. It encodes CASTVAGSYEQYF. The chain links TRBV10-3 to TRBJ2-7; 8 positions agree with TRBD2. The germline gives CDR1 ENHRY, CDR2 SYGVKD. CDR3 length equals 13 residues. J was trimmed by 1 base and V by 10 bases; bases with no gene match: 6.

This clonotype has only a few counts. The genes are TRBV25-1 and TRBJ2-3; the D is unclear. The CDR3 contains 14 residues. V lost 1 base to trimming and J lost 6 bases, with 11 bases between them. Germline V gives CDR1 MGHDK, CDR2 SYGVNS. The CDR3 loop is CASSEFTMLDTQYF. The CDR3 bases are TGTGCCAGCAGTGAATTCACCATGTTGGATACGCAGTATTTT. The full variable domain, in which reference TRBV25-1 and TRBJ2-3 provide the parts outside the CDR3, is EADIYQTPRYLVIGTGKKITLECSQTMGHDKMYWYQQDPGMELHLIHYSYGVNSTEKGDLSSESTVSRIRTEHFPLTLESARPSHTSQYLCASSEFTMLDTQYFGPGTRLTVL.

With regard to this clonotype: At one end, the junction sequence differs from germline, possibly due to a read error. The CDR3: CSAEQEYGYTF. The CDR3 DNA is TGCAGCGCTGAACAGGAATATGGCTACACCTTC. The V and J genes are TRBV29-1 and TRBJ1-2; possibly TRBD1 for D (5 bases). The CDR3 totals 11 residues. Germline V gene sequence: CDR1 SQVTM, CDR2 ANQGSEA.

The chain recombines TRBV4-2 with TRBJ2-5, with unresolved D. This CDR3 comprises 13 residues. Trimming took off 0 bases at V and 5 bases at J, with 7 bases between the two ends. Germline loops: CDR1 LGHNA, CDR2 YNFKEQ. The CDR3 coding sequence is TGTGCCAGCAGCCAAGACAGTCGGGAGACCCAGTACTTC. This encodes CASSQDSRETQYF.

Details on this clonotype: At one of its ends the junction is not consistent with the germline gene, which may arise from a read error. The chain combines TRBV5-5 with TRBJ2-7; perhaps D is TRBD1 or TRBD2 (5 bases each). Germline CDR1 reads SGHKS; CDR2 reads YYEKEE (reference sequence). CDR3 length: 15 amino acids. CDR3 DNA sequence: TGTGCCAGCAGCTTAGATCGGGGCACCTCCTACGAGCAGCACTTC. It yields the protein CASSLDRGTSYEQHF.

The chain is built from TRBV7-9 and TRBJ2-7; 7 bases line up with TRBD1. CDR3 length: 13 amino acids. Germline V gene sequence: CDR1 SEHNR, CDR2 FQNEAQ (reference sequence). V trimming: 10 bases; J trimming: 5 bases; junction bases outside the gene matches: 11. Here the CDR3 reads CATVTGLTDEQYF. DNA for the CDR3: TGTGCCACCGTGACAGGGTTAACCGACGAGCAGTACTTC.

This clonotype was recorded many times. The J gene is TRBJ2-5, the V gene TRBV7-3; the match to TRBD2 covers 8 bases. The CDR3 covers 15 residues. The junction had 10 bases not matched to a gene; V was cut back by 5 bases and J by 5 bases. Looked up from germline, CDR1 is SGHTA and CDR2 is FQGTGA. In DNA form, the CDR3 reads TGTGCCAGCAGCCAGAAAGCGGGAGCTCAGGAGACCCAGTACTTC. As protein: CASSQKAGAQETQYF.

Written as DNA, the CDR3 is TGTGCCAGCAGCCCCAACGGTGGACAGGGGATAATGAAGACCCAGTACTTC. It specifies CASSPNGGQGIMKTQYF. The gene calls are TRBV7-9 and TRBJ2-5, with TRBD1 identical over 9 bases. The germline V gene encodes CDR1 SEHNR and CDR2 FQNEAQ (reference sequence). V was clipped by 5 bases and J by 6 bases; unmatched bases: 16. This CDR3 contains 17 residues.

The chain carries TRBV29-1 and TRBJ1-4; TRBD1 might be the D (5 bases). The ends were cut back, 2 bases at V and 7 bases at J, with 5 bases in the middle. Germline loops: CDR1 SQVTM, CDR2 ANQGSEA. This CDR3 has 11 residues. CDR3 sequence reads: CSVERGEKLFF. CDR3 coding DNA: TGCAGCGTTGAAAGGGGTGAAAAACTGTTTTTT.

The chain couples TRBV25-1 to TRBJ2-2; D gene uncertain. This CDR3 spans 15 amino acids. Trimming took 5 bases from V and 6 from J, leaving 16 bases between them. From germline, CDR1 is MGHDK and CDR2 SYGVNS. The CDR3, as DNA: TGTGCCAGCAGTTTATCGGGCAGATTCTCCGGGGAGCTGTTTTTT. Translation: CASSLSGRFSGELFF.

This clonotype was seen a few times. This chain joins TRBV7-9 and TRBJ1-2; no definite D call. CDR3 length: 14 amino acids. The V and J ends lost 3 bases and 3 bases respectively, with 11 bases between them. The germline V gene encodes CDR1 SEHNR and CDR2 FQNEAQ (reference sequence). The CDR3 DNA reads TGTGCCAGCAGCTTTCTAGGGTTTGACTATGGCTACACCTTC. Translating gives CASSFLGFDYGYTF.

About this clonotype: Sequence at one end of the junction differs from germline and may be a read error. V is TRBV24-1 and J is TRBJ1-5, with 7 bases fitting TRBD1. Germline CDR1 reads KGHDR; CDR2 reads SFDVKD. The length of the CDR3 is 17 residues. CDR3 nucleotide sequence: TGTGCCAGCAGTGAATGGTTTGGACAGGTAAACGGGGAGCCCCAGCATTTT. Amino acids: CASSEWFGQVNGEPQHF.

This clonotype occurred many times. The chain employs TRBV6-1 and TRBJ2-7, with 9 bases identical to TRBD1. Losses at the gene ends were 5 bases for V and 3 bases for J; bases not matched to a gene: 8. This CDR3 contains 15 residues. CDR1 MNHNS and CDR2 SASEGT come from the germline V gene. CDR3 sequence reads: CASSTRQGGGYEQYF. For the CDR3, the DNA is TGTGCCAGCAGTACCAGACAGGGGGGTGGCTACGAGCAGTACTTC.

A word on this clonotype: A much larger clonotype is one base distant, so this may be a read error. The rearrangement joins TRBV5-1 to TRBJ1-2; D is unclear. Germline CDR1 and CDR2: SGHRS and YFSETQ. V lost 7 bases and J 5 bases, leaving 12 bases between the germline ends. There are 12 residues in the CDR3. This CDR3 is CASGKGSYGYTF. CDR3 bases: TGCGCCAGCGGCAAAGGGAGTTATGGCTACACCTTC.

V is TRBV4-1 and J is TRBJ2-5; no firm D call. The V gene lost 1 base and the J gene lost 2 bases, with 8 bases spanning the gap. CDR1 and CDR2 from the germline V gene are MGHRA and YSYEKL. There are 14 residues in the CDR3. CDR3 in amino acids: CASSQVQTQETQYF. CDR3 nucleotide sequence: TGCGCCAGCAGCCAAGTCCAGACTCAAGAGACCCAGTACTTC.

V is TRBV20-1 and J is TRBJ2-2, with TRBD2 identical over 7 bases. CDR3 length equals 18 residues. The junction had 16 bases not matched to a gene; V was cut back by 5 bases and J by 1 base. The germline CDR1 and CDR2 sequences are DFQATT and SNEGSKA (reference sequence). The CDR3 is CSALRRPGGTWNTGELFF. The DNA of the CDR3 is TGCAGTGCTCTCCGCCGGCCGGGAGGCACTTGGAACACCGGGGAGCTGTTTTTT.

In its sample, this clonotype was seen many times. This rearrangement joins TRBV15 to TRBJ2-5, with D uncertain. The V gene lost 0 bases and the J gene lost 5 bases, with 10 bases spanning the gap. The germline V gene encodes CDR1 LNHNV and CDR2 YYDKDF (reference sequence). CDR3 size: 14 residues. CDR3: CATSRERSLETQYF. DNA for the CDR3: TGTGCCACCAGCAGAGAGCGGAGTTTGGAGACCCAGTACTTC.

CDR3 nucleotide sequence: TGTGCCAGCAGCGCCGCTGGGTATGGCTACACCTTC. This translates into CASSAAGYGYTF. The chain carries TRBV9 and TRBJ1-2; no reliable D call. CDR1 is SGDLS, CDR2 YYNGEE, per germline. The CDR3 extends over 12 amino acids. V lost 3 bases to trimming and J lost 5 bases, with 8 bases between them. Filled out from reference TRBV9 and TRBJ1-2, the complete variable domain reads DSGVTQTPKHLITATGQRVTLRCSPRSGDLSVYWYQQSLDQGLQFLIQYYNGEERAKGNILERFSAQQFPDLHSELNLSSLELGDSALYFCASSAAGYGYTFGSGTRLTVV.

The chain employs TRBV19 and TRBJ1-6, with D unresolved. The length of the CDR3 is 13 residues. V was pared by 7 bases and J by 14 bases, with 18 bases between. In germline, CDR1 is LNHDA, CDR2 SQIVND (reference sequence). The CDR3 nucleotides are TGTGCCAGTACCTCAAGGCGGTCCACCACCCTCCACTTT. It encodes CASTSRRSTTLHF. The entire variable domain, with the rest obtained from reference TRBV19 and TRBJ1-6, is as follows: DGGITQSPKYLFRKEGQNVTLSCEQNLNHDAMYWYRQDPGQGLRLIYYSQIVNDFQKGDIAEGYSVSREKKESFPLTVTSAQKNPTAFYLCASTSRRSTTLHFGNGTRLTVT.

This clonotype was observed at least ten times. The CDR3 spells CAISPGQAYGYTF. In nucleotides, the CDR3 is TGTGCCATCAGCCCGGGACAGGCTTATGGCTACACCTTC. The rearrangement links TRBV10-3 to TRBJ1-2, with TRBD1 identical over 8 bases. This CDR3 comprises 13 residues. Losses at the gene ends were 6 bases for V and 5 bases for J; bases not matched to a gene: 5. CDR1 is ENHRY, CDR2 SYGVKD, per germline.

A few counts support this clonotype. Germline is not matched at one junction end, which may reflect a read error. The chain carries TRBV10-3 and TRBJ2-5; TRBD1 agrees at 9 bases. CDR3 length: 14 residues. The germline V gene encodes CDR1 ENHRY and CDR2 SYGVKD. Here the CDR3 DNA reads TGTGCCAGCAGTTACGGGACAGGGCCGCTGACCCAGTACTTC. It translates to CASSYGTGPLTQYF.

The table lists this clonotype with many counts. The J gene is TRBJ2-7, the V gene TRBV6-5, with TRBD1 identical over 7 bases. The trim removed 4 bases at V and 10 bases at J, leaving 4 bases unmatched. CDR3 size: 11 residues. The V gene's germline CDR1 is MNHEY and CDR2 SVGAGI. CDR3 in DNA: TGTGCCAGCAGTTCACAGGGGTCCCAGTACTTC. This translates into CASSSQGSQYF.

In its sample, this clonotype was seen many times. The V and J genes are TRBV19 and TRBJ1-5; the D gene is possibly TRBD1 (5 bases). This CDR3 region has 14 residues. V was cut by 3 bases and J by 5 bases, with 11 bases left in between. The germline V gene encodes CDR1 LNHDA and CDR2 SQIVND (reference sequence). CDR3 nucleotide sequence: TGTGCCAGTAGTATCGGCGACAGAGATCAGCCCCAGCATTTT. This encodes CASSIGDRDQPQHF.

The rearrangement uses TRBV6-1 and TRBJ2-7; 9 bases are shared with TRBD1. There are 14 residues in the CDR3. The trim removed 2 bases at V and 9 bases at J, leaving 8 bases unmatched. CDR1 is MNHNS, CDR2 SASEGT, per germline. CDR3 bases: TGTGCCAGCAGTGAATTCCGGACAGGGGTATGGCAGTACTTC. Translation gives CASSEFRTGVWQYF.